Below, 21 T cell receptor beta chains from the same sample are listed, as sequenced in a study of blood T cells in healthy people across ages. Alongside a J-beta primer mix, a sample-barcoded 5' primer served in a second PCR lasting roughly 6 to 11 cycles. TCRdb passed the 5' RACE reads through MiXCR, listing each CDR3 protein once. Among about 730,000 distinct CDR3 sequences listed, roughly 47% were seen once. The material sequenced was blood. The origin of the receptors is a woman aged 55 to 70 in good health.

The DNA for the CDR3 is TGTGCCAGCATACGTAGGGGGGGGGGCTCCTACAATGAGCAGTACTTC. Its translation: CASIRRGGGSYNEQYF. This rearrangement joins TRBV12-3 or TRBV12-4 to TRBJ2-7; D is perhaps TRBD2 (7 bases). This CDR3 has 16 residues. V lost 7 bases and J 7 bases, leaving 26 bases between the germline ends.

The chain has TRBV5-1 and TRBJ2-1; 8 nucleotides agree with TRBD2. The J call could be wrong; TRBJ2-7 is a better fit for the DNA end. The V gene's germline CDR1 is SGHRS and CDR2 YFSETQ. CDR3 length equals 15 residues. In nucleotides, the CDR3 is TGCGCCAGCAGCTTAGCGGGGGTCTCCTACAATGAGCAGTACTTC. Translating it yields CASSLAGVSYNEQYF.

The DNA of the CDR3 is TGTGCCAGCAGTTTAAGCGAGCGCACTGAAGCTTTCTTT. Translating it yields CASSLSERTEAFF. This chain uses TRBV12-3 or TRBV12-4 with TRBJ1-1; D remains ambiguous. This CDR3 region has 13 residues. V was trimmed by 2 bases and J by 4 bases, leaving 8 bases between them.

This clonotype was seen only a few times. The chain carries TRBV6-6 and TRBJ2-7; 9 bases align to TRBD2. Trimming removed 6 bases from V and 2 bases from J; junction bases left unmatched: 5. The CDR3 covers 14 residues. Germline lookup yields CDR1 MNHNY and CDR2 SVGAGI (reference sequence). The CDR3 DNA reads as TGTGCCAGCAGGAAAGCGGGGGGAACCTACGAGCAGTACTTC. Translating it yields CASRKAGGTYEQYF.

In regard to this clonotype: This sequence may be a read error, since a much larger clone differs from it by one base. This chain uses TRBV12-3 or TRBV12-4 with TRBJ2-7; TRBD1 matches at 7 bases. V shed 0 bases and J 5 bases; nucleotides not matched to a gene: 7. The length of the CDR3 is 15 residues. The CDR3 reads CASSLATGPTDEQYF. The CDR3 coding sequence is TGTGCCAGCAGTTTAGCGACAGGGCCAACCGACGAGCAGTACTTC.

The chain recombines TRBV27 with TRBJ1-1; D unclear. The CDR3 covers 13 residues. Per germline, CDR1 MNHEY and CDR2 SMNVEV (reference sequence). V was pared by 5 bases and J by 6 bases, with 13 bases between. CDR3 sequence (DNA): TGTGCCAGCAGTCGGGTCGATTGGGCTGAAGCTTTCTTT. The encoded protein is CASSRVDWAEAFF.

V is TRBV5-1 and J is TRBJ2-1, with D perhaps TRBD1 or TRBD2 (6 bases each). This CDR3 contains 13 residues. Germline CDR1 reads SGHRS; CDR2 reads YFSETQ. The V end lost 4 bases, the J end lost 9 bases, and 14 bases lay between the germline ends. The DNA for the CDR3 is TGCGCCAGCAGCCAGGGGACTGCCGGTGAGCAGTTCTTC. This sequence encodes CASSQGTAGEQFF.

As to this clonotype: It is likely a read error, because the conserved phenylalanine at the end of the CDR3 is missing. The limits of the CDR3 on the DNA are not certain, so only TCRdb's listed CDR3 is given. V usage is TRBV5-1 and J usage is TRBJ2-5; the table's D call, TRBD2, was not checked against the DNA. Both ends counted, the CDR3 spans 18 residues. The germline V gene encodes CDR1 SGHRS and CDR2 YFSETQ. CDR3 in amino acids: CASSLGRRLAGEGETQHE.

The CDR3 DNA reads as TGTGCCAGCAGCCCCTGGACGGCGAGGGAGGAGACCCAGTACTTC. Its protein is CASSPWTAREETQYF. V gene TRBV7-2 combines with J gene TRBJ2-5, with D tentatively TRBD2 (5 bases). Looked up from germline, CDR1 is SGHTA and CDR2 is FQGNSA. V dropped 5 bases and J dropped 5 bases, with 18 bases sitting between them. The CDR3 consists of 15 residues.

This clonotype was recorded only once. This chain links TRBV20-1 with TRBJ2-1; 11 nucleotides agree with TRBD2. The CDR3 runs 16 residues. Trimming removed 3 bases from V and 5 bases from J; junction bases left unmatched: 9. The germline CDR1 and CDR2 sequences are DFQATT and SNEGSKA (reference sequence). CDR3 sequence reads: CSARATGTSGDNEQFF. The CDR3 DNA is TGCAGTGCTAGGGCTACCGGGACTAGCGGAGACAATGAGCAGTTCTTC.

With respect to this clonotype: This may be a read error, as it is one base from a much larger clone. V is TRBV20-1 and J is TRBJ1-2; D gene unclear. The germline V gene encodes CDR1 DFQATT and CDR2 SNEGSKA (reference sequence). The CDR3 contains 15 residues. The chain's CDR3 is CSARLGSVANCGYTF. The DNA for the CDR3 is TGCAGTGCTAGATTGGGCAGCGTAGCTAACTGTGGCTACACCTTC.

CDR3 sequence: CSARMEGVTYGYTF. DNA for the CDR3: TGCAGTGCTAGGATGGAGGGGGTTACCTATGGCTACACCTTC. The chain carries TRBV20-1 and TRBJ1-2, with D possibly matching TRBD1 (6 bases). The CDR3 runs to 14 residues. CDR1 DFQATT and CDR2 SNEGSKA come from the germline V gene (reference sequence). Trimming took off 3 bases at V and 4 bases at J, with 15 bases between the two ends.

Details on this clonotype: Since a much larger clone is just one base distant, this may be a read error. J is TRBJ2-3 and V is TRBV10-2, with D unresolved. Germline CDR1 is WSHSY and CDR2 is SAAADI. Trimming removed 7 bases from V and 6 bases from J, with 8 bases in between. The CDR3 sequence is 11 residues long. CDR3 protein: CASNDSDTQYF. For the CDR3, the DNA is TGCGCCAGCAATGACTCTGATACGCAGTATTTT.

This clonotype showed up just a few times. The V call is TRBV2, the J call TRBJ2-5, with a possible D match to TRBD2 (6 bases). Trimming stripped 1 base from V and 2 bases from J, with 11 bases between. CDR3 length equals 15 residues. Germline V gene sequence: CDR1 SNHLY, CDR2 FYNNEI. The CDR3 sequence is CASSEGLAQQETQYF. In nucleotides, the CDR3 is TGTGCCAGCAGTGAAGGGCTAGCGCAACAAGAGACCCAGTACTTC.

The chain has TRBV3-1 and TRBJ2-4; the D gene could be TRBD1 or TRBD2 (5 bases each). The V end was cut by 1 base, the J end by 8 bases, with 12 bases between. The length of the CDR3 is 14 residues. Germline CDR1 reads LGHDT; CDR2 reads YNNKEL (reference sequence). The CDR3 coding sequence is TGTGCCAGCAGCCAAGGGCGAGGGACGGACATTCAGTACTTC. Translation: CASSQGRGTDIQYF. Based on the CDR3 plus reference TRBV3-1 and TRBJ2-4, the full variable domain is DTAVSQTPKYLVTQMGNDKSIKCEQNLGHDTMYWYKQDSKKFLKIMFSYNNKELIINETVPNRFSPKSPDKAHLNLHINSLELGDSAVYFCASSQGRGTDIQYFGAGTRLSVL.

This clonotype was picked up a small number of times. The rearrangement uses TRBV3-1 and TRBJ2-5; TRBD2 is a possible D gene (5 bases). Gene TRBJ2-7 matches the end of the DNA better, so the J call may be wrong. Germline-derived CDR1 and CDR2 are LGHDT and YNNKEL (reference sequence). CDR3 length: 15 amino acids. CDR3 in DNA: TGTGCCAGCAGCCAAGACCCGACCGCCGCGGGCGAGCAGTACTTC. This sequence encodes CASSQDPTAAGEQYF.

V usage is TRBV9 and J usage is TRBJ1-5; unclear D gene. Germline V CDR1 and CDR2: SGDLS, YYNGEE. CDR3 length: 13 amino acids. V lost 3 bases and J lost 8, with 12 bases in between. The CDR3 loop is CASSAGGWEPQHF. CDR3 bases: TGTGCCAGCAGCGCAGGTGGATGGGAGCCCCAGCATTTT.

The V and J genes are TRBV4-1 and TRBJ2-1; D is ambiguous. Looked up from germline, CDR1 is MGHRA and CDR2 is YSYEKL. The CDR3 spans 15 residues. Deletions cut 0 bases from V and 8 bases from J, with 14 bases between. In DNA, the CDR3 is TGCGCCAGCAGCCAAGAACCGACAAGAGGTTATGAGCAGTTCTTC. Its translation is CASSQEPTRGYEQFF.

With regard to this clonotype: Possible read error: a much larger clone is one base away. The V and J genes are TRBV12-3 or TRBV12-4 and TRBJ2-1; 8 bases map to TRBD1. The junction had 9 bases not matched to a gene; V was cut back by 5 bases and J by 6 bases. This CDR3 spans 15 amino acids. CDR3 nucleotide sequence: TGTGCCAGCAGTCCCCGACAGGGGTTCATCAATGAGCAGTTCTTC. Translation: CASSPRQGFINEQFF.

The CDR3 coding sequence is TGCGCCAGCAGCCAAGTAACACGTAGCGGGCTTTCAGACGAGCAGTACTTC. This translates into CASSQVTRSGLSDEQYF. The chain carries TRBV4-3 and TRBJ2-5; 7 bases agree with TRBD2. The DNA matches TRBJ2-7 better at its end, which makes the J call doubtful. The CDR3 spans 17 residues. Germline CDR1 is LGHNA and CDR2 is YSLEER.

This clonotype appeared a single time. One end of the junction does not line up with germline, which may come from a read error. The chain links TRBV7-3 to TRBJ1-2; D possibly corresponds to TRBD1 (5 bases). Germline-derived CDR1 and CDR2 are SGHTA and FQGTGA. CDR3 length: 9 amino acids. DNA of the CDR3: TGTCTTTGGGGCTATGGCCACACCTTC. Protein product: CLWGYGHTF.